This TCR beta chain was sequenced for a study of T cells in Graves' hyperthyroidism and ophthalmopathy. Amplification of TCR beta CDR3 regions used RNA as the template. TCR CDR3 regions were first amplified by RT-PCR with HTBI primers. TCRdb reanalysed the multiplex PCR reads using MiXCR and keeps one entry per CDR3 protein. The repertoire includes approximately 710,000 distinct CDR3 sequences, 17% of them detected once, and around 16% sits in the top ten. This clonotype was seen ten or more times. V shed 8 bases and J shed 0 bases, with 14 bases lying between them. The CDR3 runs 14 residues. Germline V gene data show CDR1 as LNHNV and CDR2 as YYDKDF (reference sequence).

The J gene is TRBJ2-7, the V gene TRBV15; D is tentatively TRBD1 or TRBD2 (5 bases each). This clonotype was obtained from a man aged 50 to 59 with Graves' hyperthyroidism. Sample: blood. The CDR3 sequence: CATGGGGRSYEQYF. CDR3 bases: TGTGCCACCGGGGGTGGAGGACGCTCCTACGAGCAGTACTTC. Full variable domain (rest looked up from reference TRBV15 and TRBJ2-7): DAMVIQNPRYQVTQFGKPVTLSCSQTLNHNVMYWYQQKSSQAPKLLFHYYDKDFNNEADTPDNFQSRRPNTSFCFLDIRSPGLGDTAMYLCATGGGGRSYEQYFGPGTRLTVT.